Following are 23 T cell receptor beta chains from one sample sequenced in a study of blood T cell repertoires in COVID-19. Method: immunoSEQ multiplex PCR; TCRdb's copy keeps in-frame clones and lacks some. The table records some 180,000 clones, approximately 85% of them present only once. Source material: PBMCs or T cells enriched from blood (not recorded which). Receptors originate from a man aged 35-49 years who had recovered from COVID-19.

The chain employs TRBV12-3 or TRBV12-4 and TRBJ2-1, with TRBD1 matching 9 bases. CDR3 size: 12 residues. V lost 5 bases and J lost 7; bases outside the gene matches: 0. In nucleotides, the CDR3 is TGTGCCAGCAGTGGACAGGGGAATGAGCAGTTCTTC. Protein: CASSGQGNEQFF.

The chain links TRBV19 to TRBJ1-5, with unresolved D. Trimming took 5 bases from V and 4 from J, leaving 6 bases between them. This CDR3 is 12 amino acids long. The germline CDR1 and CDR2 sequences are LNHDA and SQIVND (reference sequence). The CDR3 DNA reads TGTGCCAGTAGTTTTTATAATCAGCCCCAGCATTTT. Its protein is CASSFYNQPQHF.

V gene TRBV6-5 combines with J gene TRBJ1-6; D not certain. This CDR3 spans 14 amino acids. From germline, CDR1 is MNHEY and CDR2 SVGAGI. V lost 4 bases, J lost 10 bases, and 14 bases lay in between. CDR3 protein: CASSLRPEASPLHF. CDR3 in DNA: TGTGCCAGCAGTTTACGACCGGAGGCATCACCCCTCCACTTT.

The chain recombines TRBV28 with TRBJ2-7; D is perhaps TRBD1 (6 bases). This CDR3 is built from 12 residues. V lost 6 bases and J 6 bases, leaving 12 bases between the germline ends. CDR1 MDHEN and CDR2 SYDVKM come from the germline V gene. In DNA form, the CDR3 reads TGTGCCAGCAGACGGGGACAAGGCGAGCAGTACTTC. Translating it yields CASRRGQGEQYF.

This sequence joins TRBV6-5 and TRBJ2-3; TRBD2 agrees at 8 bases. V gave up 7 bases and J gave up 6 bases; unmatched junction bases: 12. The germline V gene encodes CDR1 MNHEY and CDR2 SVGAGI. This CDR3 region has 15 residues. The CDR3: CASILGGGIPDTQYF. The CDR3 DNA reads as TGTGCCAGCATTCTGGGCGGGGGGATTCCGGATACGCAGTATTTT.

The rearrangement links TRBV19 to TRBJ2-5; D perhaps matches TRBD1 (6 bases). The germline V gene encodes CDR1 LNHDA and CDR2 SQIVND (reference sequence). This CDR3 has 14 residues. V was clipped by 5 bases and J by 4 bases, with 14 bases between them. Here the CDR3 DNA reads TGTGCCAGTAGTCCCCACAGGGCCCCAGAGACCCAGTACTTC. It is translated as CASSPHRAPETQYF.

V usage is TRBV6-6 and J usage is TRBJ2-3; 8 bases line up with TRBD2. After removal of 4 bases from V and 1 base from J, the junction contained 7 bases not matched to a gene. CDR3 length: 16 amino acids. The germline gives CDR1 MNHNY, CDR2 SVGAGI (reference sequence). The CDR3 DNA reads TGTGCCAGCAGTTCCGCGACTAGCGTGGGCACAGATACGCAGTATTTT. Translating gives CASSSATSVGTDTQYF.

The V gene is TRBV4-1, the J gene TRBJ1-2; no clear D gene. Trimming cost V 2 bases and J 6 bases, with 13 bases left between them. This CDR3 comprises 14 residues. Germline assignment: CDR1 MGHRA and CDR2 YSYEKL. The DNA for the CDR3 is TGCGCCAGCAGCCAAAGTGATGCCCGGGATGGCTACACCTTC. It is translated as CASSQSDARDGYTF.

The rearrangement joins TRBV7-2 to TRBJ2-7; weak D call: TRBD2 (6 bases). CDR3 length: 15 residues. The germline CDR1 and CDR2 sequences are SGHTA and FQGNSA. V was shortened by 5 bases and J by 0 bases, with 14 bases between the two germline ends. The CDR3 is CASSPGTYSSYEQYF. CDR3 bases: TGTGCCAGCAGCCCCGGGACTTATAGCTCCTACGAGCAGTACTTC.

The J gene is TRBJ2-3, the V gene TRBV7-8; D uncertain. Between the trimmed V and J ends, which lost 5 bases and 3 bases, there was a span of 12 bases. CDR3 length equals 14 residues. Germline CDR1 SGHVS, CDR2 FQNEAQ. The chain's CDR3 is CASSPGIGTDTQYF. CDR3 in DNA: TGTGCCAGCAGCCCGGGTATCGGTACAGATACGCAGTATTTT.

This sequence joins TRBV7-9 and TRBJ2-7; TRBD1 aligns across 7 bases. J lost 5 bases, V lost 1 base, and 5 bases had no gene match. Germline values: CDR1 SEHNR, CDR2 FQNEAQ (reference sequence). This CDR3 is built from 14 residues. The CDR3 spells CASSLVQGGNEQYF. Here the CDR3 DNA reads TGTGCCAGCAGCTTAGTCCAAGGGGGCAACGAGCAGTACTTC.

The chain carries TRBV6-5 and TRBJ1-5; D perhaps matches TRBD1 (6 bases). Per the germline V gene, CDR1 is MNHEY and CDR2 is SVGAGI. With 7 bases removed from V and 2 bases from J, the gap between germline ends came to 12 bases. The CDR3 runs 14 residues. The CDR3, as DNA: TGTGCCAGCACTTCAGGGGTCGGCAATCAGCCCCAGCATTTT. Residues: CASTSGVGNQPQHF.

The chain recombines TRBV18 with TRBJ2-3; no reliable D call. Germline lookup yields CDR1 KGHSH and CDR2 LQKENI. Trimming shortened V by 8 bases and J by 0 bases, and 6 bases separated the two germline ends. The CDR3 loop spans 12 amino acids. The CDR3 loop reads CASLTSTDTQYF. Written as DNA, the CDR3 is TGTGCCAGCCTGACTAGCACAGATACGCAGTATTTT.

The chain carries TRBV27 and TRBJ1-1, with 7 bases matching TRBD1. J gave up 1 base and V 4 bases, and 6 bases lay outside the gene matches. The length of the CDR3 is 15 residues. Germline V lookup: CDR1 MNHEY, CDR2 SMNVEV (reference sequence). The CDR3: CASSWDSTSNTEAFF. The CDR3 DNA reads TGTGCCAGCAGTTGGGACAGTACTTCGAACACTGAAGCTTTCTTT.

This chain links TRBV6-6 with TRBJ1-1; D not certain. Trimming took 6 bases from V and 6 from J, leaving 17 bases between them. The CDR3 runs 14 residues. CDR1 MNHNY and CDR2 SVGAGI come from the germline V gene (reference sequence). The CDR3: CASRPDGSVPEAFF. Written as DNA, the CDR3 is TGTGCCAGCAGACCTGACGGTAGCGTCCCTGAAGCTTTCTTT.

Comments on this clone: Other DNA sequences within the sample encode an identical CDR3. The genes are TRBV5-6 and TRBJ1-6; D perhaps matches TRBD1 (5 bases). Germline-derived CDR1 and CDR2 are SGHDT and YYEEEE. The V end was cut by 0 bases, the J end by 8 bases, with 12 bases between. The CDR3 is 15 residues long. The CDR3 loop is CASSLVGQGDSPLHF. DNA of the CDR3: TGTGCCAGCAGCTTGGTAGGGCAGGGTGATTCACCCCTCCACTTT. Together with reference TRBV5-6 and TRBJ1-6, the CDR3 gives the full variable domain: DAGVTQSPTHLIKTRGQQVTLRCSPKSGHDTVSWYQQALGQGPQFIFQYYEEEERQRGNFPDRFSGHQFPNYSSELNVNALLLGDSALYLCASSLVGQGDSPLHFGNGTRLTVT.

Here the CDR3 DNA reads TGTGCCAGCAGTAGAGGGACAGCTATGAGCACAGATACGCAGTATTTT. Amino acid sequence: CASSRGTAMSTDTQYF. The V call is TRBV2, the J call TRBJ2-3; 7 nucleotides line up with TRBD1. Germline loops: CDR1 SNHLY, CDR2 FYNNEI. This CDR3 has 16 residues. V trimming: 5 bases; J trimming: 0 bases; junction bases outside the gene matches: 8.

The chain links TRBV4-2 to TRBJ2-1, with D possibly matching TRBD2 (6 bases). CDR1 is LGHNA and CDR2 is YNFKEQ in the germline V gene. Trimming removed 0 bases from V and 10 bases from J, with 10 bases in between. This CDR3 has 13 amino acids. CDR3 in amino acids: CASSQDRGREQFF. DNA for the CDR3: TGTGCCAGCAGCCAAGATCGGGGGAGAGAGCAGTTCTTC.

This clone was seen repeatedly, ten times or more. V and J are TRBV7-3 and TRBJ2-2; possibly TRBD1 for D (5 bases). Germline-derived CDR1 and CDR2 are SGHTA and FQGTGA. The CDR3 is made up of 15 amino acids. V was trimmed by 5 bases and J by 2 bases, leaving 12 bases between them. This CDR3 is CASSPGRGNTGELFF. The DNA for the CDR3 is TGTGCCAGCAGCCCCGGAAGGGGTAACACCGGGGAGCTGTTTTTT.

The CDR3 loop reads CASSQDLRNQETQYF. Here the CDR3 DNA reads TGTGCCAGCAGCCAAGATTTGAGAAACCAAGAGACCCAGTACTTC. J is TRBJ2-5 and V is TRBV3-1 (or the pseudogene TRBV3-2); no definite D call. The CDR3 loop spans 15 amino acids. From germline, CDR1 is LGHDT and CDR2 YNNKEL (reference sequence). V was trimmed by 0 bases and J by 0 bases, leaving 8 bases between them.

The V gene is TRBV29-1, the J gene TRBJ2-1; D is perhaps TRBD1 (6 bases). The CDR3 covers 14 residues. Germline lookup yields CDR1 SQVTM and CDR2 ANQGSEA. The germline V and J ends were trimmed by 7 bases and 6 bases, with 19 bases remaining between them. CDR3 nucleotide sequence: TGCAGCGCCAGTTGGGGGCCCCCCCTCAATGAGCAGTTCTTC. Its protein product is CSASWGPPLNEQFF.

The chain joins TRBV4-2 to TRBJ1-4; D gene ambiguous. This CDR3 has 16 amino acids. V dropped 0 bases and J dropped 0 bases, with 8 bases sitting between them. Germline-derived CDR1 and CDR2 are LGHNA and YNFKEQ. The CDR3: CASSQDPRTTNEKLFF. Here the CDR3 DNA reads TGTGCCAGCAGCCAAGACCCCAGAACAACTAATGAAAAACTGTTTTTT.

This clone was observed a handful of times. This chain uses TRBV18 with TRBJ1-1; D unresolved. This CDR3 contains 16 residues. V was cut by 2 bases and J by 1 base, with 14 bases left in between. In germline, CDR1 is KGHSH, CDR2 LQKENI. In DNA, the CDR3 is TGTGCCAGCTCACCAAGAGCGGTGGGCGGGAACACTGAAGCTTTCTTT. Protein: CASSPRAVGGNTEAFF.